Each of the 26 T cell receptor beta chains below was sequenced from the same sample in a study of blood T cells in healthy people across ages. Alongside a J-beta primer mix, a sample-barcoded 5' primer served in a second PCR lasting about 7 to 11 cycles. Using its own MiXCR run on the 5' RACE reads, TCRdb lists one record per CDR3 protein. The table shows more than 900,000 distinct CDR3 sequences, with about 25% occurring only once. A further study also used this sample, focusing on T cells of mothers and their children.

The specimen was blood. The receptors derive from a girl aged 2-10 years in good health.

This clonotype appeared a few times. CDR3 coding DNA: TGCGCCAGCAGCCGAGACAGGGGGCAGTTCGAGCAGTACTTC. As protein: CASSRDRGQFEQYF. The chain uses TRBV4-3 and TRBJ2-5, with 10 bases lining up with TRBD1. TRBJ2-7 matches the DNA end more closely, so the J call is doubtful. Germline V gives CDR1 LGHNA, CDR2 YSLEER. The length of the CDR3 is 14 residues.

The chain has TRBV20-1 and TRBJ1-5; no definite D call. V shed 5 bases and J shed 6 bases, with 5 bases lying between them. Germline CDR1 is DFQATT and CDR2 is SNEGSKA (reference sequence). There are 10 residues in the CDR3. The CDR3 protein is CSARVQPQHF. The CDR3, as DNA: TGCAGTGCTCGAGTTCAGCCCCAGCATTTT.

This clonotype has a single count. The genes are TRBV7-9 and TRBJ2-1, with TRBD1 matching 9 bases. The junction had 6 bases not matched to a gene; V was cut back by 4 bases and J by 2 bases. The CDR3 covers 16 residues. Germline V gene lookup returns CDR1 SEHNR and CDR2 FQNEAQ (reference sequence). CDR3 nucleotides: TGTGCCAGCAGCTCCACCGGGACAGGGACCTACAATGAGCAGTTCTTC. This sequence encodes CASSSTGTGTYNEQFF. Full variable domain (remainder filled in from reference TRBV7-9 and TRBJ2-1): DTGVSQNPRHKITKRGQNVTFRCDPISEHNRLYWYRQTLGQGPEFLTYFQNEAQLEKSRLLSDRFSAERPKGSFSTLEIQRTEQGDSAMYLCASSSTGTGTYNEQFFGPGTRLTVL.

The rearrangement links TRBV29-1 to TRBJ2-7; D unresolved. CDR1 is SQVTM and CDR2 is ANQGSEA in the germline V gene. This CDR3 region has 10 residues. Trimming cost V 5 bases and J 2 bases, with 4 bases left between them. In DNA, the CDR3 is TGCAGCGTTCAGACCTACGAGCAGTACTTC. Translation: CSVQTYEQYF.

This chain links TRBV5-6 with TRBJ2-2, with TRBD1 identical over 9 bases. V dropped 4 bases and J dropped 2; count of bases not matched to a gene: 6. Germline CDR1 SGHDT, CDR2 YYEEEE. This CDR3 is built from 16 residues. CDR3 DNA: TGTGCCAGCAGCGGGGGGACAGGGCTTAACACCGGGGAGCTGTTTTTT. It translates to CASSGGTGLNTGELFF.

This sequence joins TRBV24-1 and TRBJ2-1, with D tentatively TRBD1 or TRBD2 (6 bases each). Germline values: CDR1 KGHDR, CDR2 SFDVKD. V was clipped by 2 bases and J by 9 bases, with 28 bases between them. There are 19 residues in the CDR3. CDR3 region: CATSDSGETGRLWGPEQFF. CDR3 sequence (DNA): TGTGCCACCAGTGATTCGGGGGAGACAGGTCGTCTCTGGGGGCCTGAGCAGTTCTTC.

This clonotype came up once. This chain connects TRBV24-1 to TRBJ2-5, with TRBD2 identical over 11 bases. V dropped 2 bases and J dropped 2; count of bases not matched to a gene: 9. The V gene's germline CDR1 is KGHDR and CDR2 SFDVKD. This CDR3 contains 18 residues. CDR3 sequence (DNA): TGTGCCACCAGTGATTGGGGCCTGACTAGCGGGGTTCAAGAGACCCAGTACTTC. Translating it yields CATSDWGLTSGVQETQYF.

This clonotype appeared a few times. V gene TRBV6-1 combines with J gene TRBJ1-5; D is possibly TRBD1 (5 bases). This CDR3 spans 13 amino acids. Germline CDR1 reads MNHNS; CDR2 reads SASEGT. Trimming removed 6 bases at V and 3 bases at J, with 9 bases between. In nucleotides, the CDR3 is TGTGCCAGCAGGGGGCAATTCAATCAGCCCCAGCATTTT. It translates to CASRGQFNQPQHF.

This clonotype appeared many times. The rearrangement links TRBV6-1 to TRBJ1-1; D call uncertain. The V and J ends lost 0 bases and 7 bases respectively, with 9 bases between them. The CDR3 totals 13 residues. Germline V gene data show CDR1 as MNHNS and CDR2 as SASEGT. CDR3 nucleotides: TGTGCCAGCAGTGAAGCAGGCAGCCTTGAAGCTTTCTTT. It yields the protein CASSEAGSLEAFF.

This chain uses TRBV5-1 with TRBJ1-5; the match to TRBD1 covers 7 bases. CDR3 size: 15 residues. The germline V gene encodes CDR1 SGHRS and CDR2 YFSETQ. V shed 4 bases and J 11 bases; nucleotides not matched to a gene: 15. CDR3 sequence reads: CASSPDGTAPGAQHF. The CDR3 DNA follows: TGCGCCAGCAGCCCGGACGGGACAGCCCCTGGGGCCCAGCATTTT.

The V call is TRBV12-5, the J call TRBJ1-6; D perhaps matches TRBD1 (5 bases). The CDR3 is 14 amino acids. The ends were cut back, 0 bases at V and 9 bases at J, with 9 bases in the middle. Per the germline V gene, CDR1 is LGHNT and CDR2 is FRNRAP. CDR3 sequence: CASGLVGAGSPLHF. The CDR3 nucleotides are TGTGCTAGTGGTTTGGTTGGGGCCGGTTCACCCCTCCACTTT.

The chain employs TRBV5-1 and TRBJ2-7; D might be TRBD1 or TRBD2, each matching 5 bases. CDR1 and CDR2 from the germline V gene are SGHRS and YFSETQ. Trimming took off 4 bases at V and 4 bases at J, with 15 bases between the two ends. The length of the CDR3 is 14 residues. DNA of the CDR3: TGCGCCAGCAGCGCTGGGGACCTGATTTACGAGCAGTACTTC. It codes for CASSAGDLIYEQYF.

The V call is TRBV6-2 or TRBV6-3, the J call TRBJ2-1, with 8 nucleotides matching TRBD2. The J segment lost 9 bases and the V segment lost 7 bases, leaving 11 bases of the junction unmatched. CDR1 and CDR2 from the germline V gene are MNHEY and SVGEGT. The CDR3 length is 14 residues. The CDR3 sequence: CASTPGLVGPEQFF. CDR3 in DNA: TGTGCCAGCACCCCGGGACTAGTAGGTCCTGAGCAGTTCTTC.

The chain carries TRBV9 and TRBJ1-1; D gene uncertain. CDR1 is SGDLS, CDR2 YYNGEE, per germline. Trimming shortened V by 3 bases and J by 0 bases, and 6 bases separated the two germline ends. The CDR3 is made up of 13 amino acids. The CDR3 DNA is TGTGCCAGCAGCGCCGCTTTGAACACTGAAGCTTTCTTT. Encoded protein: CASSAALNTEAFF.

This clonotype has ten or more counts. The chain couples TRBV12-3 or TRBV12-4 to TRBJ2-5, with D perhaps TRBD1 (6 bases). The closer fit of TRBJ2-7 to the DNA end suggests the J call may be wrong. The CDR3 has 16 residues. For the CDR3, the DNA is TGTGCCAGCAGTCCTCTGGACAGTATACAACCCTACGAGCAGTACTTC. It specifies CASSPLDSIQPYEQYF.

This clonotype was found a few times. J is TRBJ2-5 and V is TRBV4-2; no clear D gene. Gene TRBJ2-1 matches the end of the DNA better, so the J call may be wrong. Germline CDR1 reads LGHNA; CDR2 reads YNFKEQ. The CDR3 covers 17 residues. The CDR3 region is CASSSYIGGDTDNEQFF. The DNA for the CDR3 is TGTGCCAGCAGCTCTTATATAGGTGGGGATACGGACAATGAGCAGTTCTTC.

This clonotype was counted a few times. The CDR3 loop reads CASSRRGTLQETQYF. The CDR3 DNA reads TGTGCCAGCAGCCGACGCGGGACTCTACAAGAGACCCAGTACTTC. The V call is TRBV6-5, the J call TRBJ2-5; D might be TRBD2 (6 bases). Trimming removed 6 bases at V and 2 bases at J, with 16 bases between. This CDR3 has 15 amino acids. Germline loops: CDR1 MNHEY, CDR2 SVGAGI.

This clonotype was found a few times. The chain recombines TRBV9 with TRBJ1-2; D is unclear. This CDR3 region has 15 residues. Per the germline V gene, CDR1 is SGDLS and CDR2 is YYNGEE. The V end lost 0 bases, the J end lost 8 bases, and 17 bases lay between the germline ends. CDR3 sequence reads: CASSVGAPPSRGYTF. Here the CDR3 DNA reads TGTGCCAGCAGCGTAGGCGCTCCCCCCTCAAGGGGCTACACCTTC.

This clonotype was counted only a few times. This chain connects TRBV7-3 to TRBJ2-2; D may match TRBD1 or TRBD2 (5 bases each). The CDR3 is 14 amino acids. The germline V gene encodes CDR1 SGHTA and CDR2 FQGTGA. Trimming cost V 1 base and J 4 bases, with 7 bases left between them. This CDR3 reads CASSLSGTTGELFF. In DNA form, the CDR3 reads TGTGCCAGCAGCTTAAGTGGGACCACCGGGGAGCTGTTTTTT.

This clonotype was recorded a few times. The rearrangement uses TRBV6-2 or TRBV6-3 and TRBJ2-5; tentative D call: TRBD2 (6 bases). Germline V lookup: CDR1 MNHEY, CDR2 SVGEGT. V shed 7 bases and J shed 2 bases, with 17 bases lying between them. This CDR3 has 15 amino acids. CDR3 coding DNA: TGTGCCAGCACTCGGACCCCCGGGGGACAAGAGACCCAGTACTTC. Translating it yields CASTRTPGGQETQYF.

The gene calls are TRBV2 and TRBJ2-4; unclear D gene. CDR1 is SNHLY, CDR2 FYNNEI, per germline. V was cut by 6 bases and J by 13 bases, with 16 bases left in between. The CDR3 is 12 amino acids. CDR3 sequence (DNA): TGTGCCAGCAGGGGCCCAAAGCCCCTACAGTACTTC. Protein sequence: CASRGPKPLQYF.

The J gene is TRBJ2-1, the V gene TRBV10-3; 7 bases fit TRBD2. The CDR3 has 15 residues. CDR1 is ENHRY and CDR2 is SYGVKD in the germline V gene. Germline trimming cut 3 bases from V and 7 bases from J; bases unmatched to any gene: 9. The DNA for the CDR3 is TGTGCCATCAGTGAAATACGAGCGGGATCGAATGAGCAGTTCTTC. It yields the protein CAISEIRAGSNEQFF.

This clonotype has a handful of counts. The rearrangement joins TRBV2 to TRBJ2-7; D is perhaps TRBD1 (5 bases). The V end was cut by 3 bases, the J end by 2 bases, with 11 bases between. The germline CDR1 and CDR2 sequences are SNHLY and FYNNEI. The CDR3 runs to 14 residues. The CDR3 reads CASSEKGATYEQYF. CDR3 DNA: TGTGCCAGCAGTGAGAAAGGGGCGACCTACGAGCAGTACTTC.

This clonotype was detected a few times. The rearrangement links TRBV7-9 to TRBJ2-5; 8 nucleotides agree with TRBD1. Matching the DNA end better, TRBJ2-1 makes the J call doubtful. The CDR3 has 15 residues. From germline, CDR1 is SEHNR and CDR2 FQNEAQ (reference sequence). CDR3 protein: CASSLRGRRYNEQFF. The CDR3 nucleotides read TGTGCCAGCAGCCTCAGGGGGCGCCGGTACAATGAGCAGTTCTTC.

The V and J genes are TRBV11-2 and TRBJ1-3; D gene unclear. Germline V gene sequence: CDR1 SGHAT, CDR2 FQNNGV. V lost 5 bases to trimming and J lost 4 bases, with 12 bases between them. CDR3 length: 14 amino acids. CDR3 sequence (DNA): TGTGCCAGCAGCCTTAGTAAATCCGGAAACACCATATATTTT. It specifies CASSLSKSGNTIYF.

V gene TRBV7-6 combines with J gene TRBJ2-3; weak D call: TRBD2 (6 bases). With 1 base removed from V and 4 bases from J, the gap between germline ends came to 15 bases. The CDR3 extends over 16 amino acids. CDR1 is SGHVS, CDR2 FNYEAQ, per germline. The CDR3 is CASSLEPILASDTQYF. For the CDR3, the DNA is TGTGCCAGCAGCTTAGAGCCGATACTAGCTTCAGATACGCAGTATTTT.